This record covers a single T cell receptor beta chain. As yet, its antigen is unknown. The assay was immunoSEQ multiplex PCR, and TCRdb's table has in-frame clones only and misses some. The data contain 75,000 to 100,000 clones, about 92% of them seen just once; the ten biggest clones take up around 3.5%. The CDR3 consists of 12 residues. Trimming pared 3 bases from V and 8 bases from J, leaving 11 bases between. Germline lookup yields CDR1 SGHDT and CDR2 YYEEEE. The data derive from a study of OX40 agonist ivuxolimab in advanced cancers. Study-wide results and limits: Clonal expansion was seen in CD4+ and CD8+ blood T cells by week 6 at 0.1 to 3.0 mg/kg.

This TCR came from an adult with an advanced solid tumor such as melanoma, head and neck, liver or kidney cancer. Sequenced material: CD4+ or CD8+ T cells sorted from blood, taken in a trial of the OX40 agonist ivuxolimab. The genes are TRBV5-6 and TRBJ1-2; D is uncertain. CDR3 region: CASSSEVGGYTF. CDR3 nucleotides: TGTGCCAGCAGCTCGGAAGTAGGAGGCTACACCTTC.